This TCR beta chain comes out of a study of siplizumab effects on memory and regulatory T cells. Turning to this clone: The antigen is unknown.

The CDR3 is 11 amino acids. Clones were read by immunoSEQ multiplex PCR, and TCRdb kept only the in-frame ones, dropping some. The profile covers about 6,600 clones, with around 34% appearing a single time and roughly 15% taken by the ten largest. A roughly 6-day coculture at 37°C was performed with the mixed lymphocyte reaction cells. Sequencing was performed on CFSE-low (dividing) CD8+ T cells sorted from an allogeneic mixed lymphocyte reaction. The sequence was obtained from a human donor in good health; the cells came from an allogeneic mixed lymphocyte reaction. This rearrangement joins TRBV21-1 to TRBJ2-7; the DNA was not compared with TRBD2, the D call given in the table. TRBV21-1 is assigned pseudogene status. CDR3: CASSKEFKQYF. For the CDR3, the DNA is TGTGCCAGCAGCAAAGAATTTAAGCAGTACTTC.